This T cell receptor beta chain is drawn from a study of shared clonotypes between healthy human individuals. Background on the study: Donor composition was a couple of women and three men, aged 18 to 49. Donors had three CD4 naive, three CD4 memory, two CD8 naive and one CD8 memory plate apiece. The study, taken as a whole, reports: Compared with memory subsets, naive subsets generally had larger estimated richness.

Authors' methods: Junction-only immunoSEQ sequences carried no quality scores, so filtering differed. The assay was immunoSEQ multiplex PCR, and TCRdb's table has in-frame clones only and misses some. That table supplies the V and J calls and clone size; D and trimming were determined from the DNA. The data contain 600,000 to 700,000 clones, around three quarters of them singletons. CDR3 length: 11 residues. CDR1 and CDR2 (germline): DFQATT, SNEGSKA (reference sequence). J gave up 10 bases and V 5 bases, and 6 bases lay outside the gene matches. On this clone: Its antigen is unknown.

The genes are TRBV20-1 and TRBJ2-3, with 7 bases identical to TRBD2. Sequenced sample: memory CD4+ T cells sorted from blood. Described subset: CD45RA-negative fraction. This receptor was identified in a young woman in good health. This CDR3 reads CSAWGGSAQYF. CDR3 DNA: TGCAGTGCTTGGGGCGGGAGCGCGCAGTATTTT.